Sequencing of this T cell receptor (beta chain) was carried out in a study of preoperative IRX-2 immunotherapy in early breast cancer. Assay: immunoSEQ multiplex PCR; the TCRdb copy retains only in-frame clones and omits some. The sample includes 24,000 or so clones, around nine tenths of them seen just once. Specified treatment: preoperative locoregional IRX-2 cytokine immunotherapy. This phase Ib study tested locoregional IRX-2 cytokine immunotherapy given before surgery. Germline V gene lookup returns CDR1 WSHSY and CDR2 SAAADI. The CDR3 contains 12 residues. V shed 3 bases and J shed 12 bases, with 12 bases lying between them.

The chain recombines TRBV10-2 with TRBJ1-5; possible D gene TRBD1, 5 bases. The TCR originated in a human donor with breast cancer. The material was tumor tissue, obtained after IRX-2 immunotherapy. In DNA, the CDR3 is TGCGCCAGCAGTGAAACCCAGGGTCTCCAGCATTTT. Protein: CASSETQGLQHF.